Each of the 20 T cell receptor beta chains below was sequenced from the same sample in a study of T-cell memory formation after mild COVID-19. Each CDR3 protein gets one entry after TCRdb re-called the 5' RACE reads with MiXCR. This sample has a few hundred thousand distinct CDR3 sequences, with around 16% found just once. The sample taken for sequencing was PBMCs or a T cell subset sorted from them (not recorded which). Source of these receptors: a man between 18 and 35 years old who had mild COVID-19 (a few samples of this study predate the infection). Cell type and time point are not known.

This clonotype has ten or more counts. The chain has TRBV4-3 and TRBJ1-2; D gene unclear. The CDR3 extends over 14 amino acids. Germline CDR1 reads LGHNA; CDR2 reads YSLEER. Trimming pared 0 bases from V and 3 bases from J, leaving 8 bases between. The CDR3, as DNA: TGCGCCAGCAGCCAAGAAGCGGGGTACTATGGCTACACCTTC. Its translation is CASSQEAGYYGYTF.

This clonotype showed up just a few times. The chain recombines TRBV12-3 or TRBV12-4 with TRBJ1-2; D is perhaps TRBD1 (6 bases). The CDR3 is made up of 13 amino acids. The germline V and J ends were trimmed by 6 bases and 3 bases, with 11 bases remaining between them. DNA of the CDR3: TGTGCCAGCAGCAGGGGATCTCACTATGGCTACACCTTC. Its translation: CASSRGSHYGYTF.

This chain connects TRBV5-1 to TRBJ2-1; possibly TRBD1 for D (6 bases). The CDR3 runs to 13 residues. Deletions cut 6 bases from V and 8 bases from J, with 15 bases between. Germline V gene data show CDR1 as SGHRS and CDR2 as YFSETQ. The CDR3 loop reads CASTMGARDEQFF. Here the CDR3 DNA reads TGCGCCAGCACTATGGGGGCGCGGGATGAGCAGTTCTTC.

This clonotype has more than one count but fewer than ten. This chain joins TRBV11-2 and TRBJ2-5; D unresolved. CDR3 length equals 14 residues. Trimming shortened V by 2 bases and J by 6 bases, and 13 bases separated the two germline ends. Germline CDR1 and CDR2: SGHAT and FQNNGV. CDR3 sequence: CASSLMSTLQTQYF. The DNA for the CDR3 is TGTGCCAGCAGCTTAATGTCCACGTTGCAGACCCAGTACTTC.

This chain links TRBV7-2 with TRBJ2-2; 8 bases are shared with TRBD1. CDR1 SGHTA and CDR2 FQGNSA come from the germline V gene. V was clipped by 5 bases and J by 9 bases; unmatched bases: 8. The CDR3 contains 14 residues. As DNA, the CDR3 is TGTGCCAGCAGCCCCAGTCCAGGGGGCCGGGAGCTGTTTTTT. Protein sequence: CASSPSPGGRELFF.

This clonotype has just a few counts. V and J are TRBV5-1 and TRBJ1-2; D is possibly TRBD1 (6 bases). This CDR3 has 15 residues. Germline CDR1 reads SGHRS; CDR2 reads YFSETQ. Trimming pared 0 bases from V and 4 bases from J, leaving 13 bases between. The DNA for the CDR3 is TGCGCCAGCAGCTTGGCGTGGGGGCCGGGCTATGGCTACACCTTC. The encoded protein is CASSLAWGPGYGYTF.

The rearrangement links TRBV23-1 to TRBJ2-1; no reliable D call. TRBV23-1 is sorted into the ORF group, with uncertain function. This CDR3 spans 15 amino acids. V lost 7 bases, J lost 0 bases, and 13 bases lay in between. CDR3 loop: CASTRDLSSYNEQFF. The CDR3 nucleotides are TGCGCCAGCACCCGAGACCTAAGCTCCTACAATGAGCAGTTCTTC.

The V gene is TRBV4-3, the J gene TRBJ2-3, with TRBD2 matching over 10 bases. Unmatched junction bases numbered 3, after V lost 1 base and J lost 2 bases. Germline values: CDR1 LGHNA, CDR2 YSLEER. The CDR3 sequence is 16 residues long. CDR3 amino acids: CASSQASGGATDTQYF. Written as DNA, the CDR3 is TGCGCCAGCAGCCAAGCCAGCGGGGGGGCCACAGATACGCAGTATTTT.

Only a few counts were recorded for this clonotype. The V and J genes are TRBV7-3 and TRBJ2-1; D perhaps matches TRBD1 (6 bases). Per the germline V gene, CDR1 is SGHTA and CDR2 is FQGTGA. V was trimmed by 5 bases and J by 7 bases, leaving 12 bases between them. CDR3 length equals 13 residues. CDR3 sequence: CASSPQGRNEQFF. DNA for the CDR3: TGTGCCAGCAGCCCTCAGGGGAGAAATGAGCAGTTCTTC.

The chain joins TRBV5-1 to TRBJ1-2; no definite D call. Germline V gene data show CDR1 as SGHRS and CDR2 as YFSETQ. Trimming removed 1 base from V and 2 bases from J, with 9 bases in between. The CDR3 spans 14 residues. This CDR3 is CASSLPGTNYGYTF. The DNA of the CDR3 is TGCGCCAGCAGCTTGCCGGGAACGAACTATGGCTACACCTTC.

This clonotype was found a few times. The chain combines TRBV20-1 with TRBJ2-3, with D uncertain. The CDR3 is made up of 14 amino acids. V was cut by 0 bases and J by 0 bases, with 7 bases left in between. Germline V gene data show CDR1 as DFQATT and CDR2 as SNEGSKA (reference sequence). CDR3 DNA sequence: TGCAGTGCTAGAGATTGGCAGAGCACAGATACGCAGTATTTT. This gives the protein CSARDWQSTDTQYF.

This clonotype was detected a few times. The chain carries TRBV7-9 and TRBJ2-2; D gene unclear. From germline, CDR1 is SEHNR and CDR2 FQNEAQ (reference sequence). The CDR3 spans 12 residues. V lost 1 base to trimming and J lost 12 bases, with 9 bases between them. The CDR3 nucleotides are TGTGCCAGCAGCTTAGGTGCGAAGAAGCTGTTTTTT. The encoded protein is CASSLGAKKLFF.

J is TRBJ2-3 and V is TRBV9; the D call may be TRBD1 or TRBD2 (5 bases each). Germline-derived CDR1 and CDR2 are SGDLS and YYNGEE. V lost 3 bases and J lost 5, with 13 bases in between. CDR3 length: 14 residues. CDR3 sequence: CASSEGPEGDTQYF. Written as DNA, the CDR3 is TGTGCCAGCAGCGAGGGGCCAGAGGGAGATACGCAGTATTTT.

The CDR3 loop reads CASSIEVPAEAFF. The CDR3, as DNA: TGTGCCAGTAGTATAGAGGTCCCCGCGGAAGCTTTCTTT. The chain is built from TRBV19 and TRBJ1-1; unclear D gene. The CDR3 is 13 residues long. Trimming removed 0 bases from V and 8 bases from J, with 10 bases in between. Germline V gene data show CDR1 as LNHDA and CDR2 as SQIVND (reference sequence).

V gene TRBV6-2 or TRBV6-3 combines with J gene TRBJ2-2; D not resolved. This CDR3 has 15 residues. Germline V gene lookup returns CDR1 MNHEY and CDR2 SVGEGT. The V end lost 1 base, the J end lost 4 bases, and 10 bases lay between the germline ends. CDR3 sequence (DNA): TGTGCCAGCAGTTACTTTGGTATGGGCACCGGGGAGCTGTTTTTT. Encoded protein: CASSYFGMGTGELFF.

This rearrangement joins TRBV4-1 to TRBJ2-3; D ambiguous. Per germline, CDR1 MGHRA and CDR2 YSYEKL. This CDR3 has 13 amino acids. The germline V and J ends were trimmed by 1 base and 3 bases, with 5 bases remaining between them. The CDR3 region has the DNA TGCGCCAGCAGCCAAGCCGTAACAGATACGCAGTATTTT. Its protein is CASSQAVTDTQYF.

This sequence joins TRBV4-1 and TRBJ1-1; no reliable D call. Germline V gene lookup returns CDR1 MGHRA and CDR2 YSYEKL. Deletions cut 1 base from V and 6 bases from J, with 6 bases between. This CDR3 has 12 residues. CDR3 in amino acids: CASSQARSEAFF. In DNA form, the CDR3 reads TGCGCCAGCAGCCAAGCACGATCTGAAGCTTTCTTT.

The CDR3 here is CASSLWGAGEQYF. The CDR3, as DNA: TGTGCCAGCAGCTTGTGGGGGGCGGGTGAGCAGTACTTC. The chain is built from TRBV5-4 and TRBJ2-7; D may correspond to TRBD1 or TRBD2 (6 bases each). The germline V gene encodes CDR1 SGHNT and CDR2 YYREEE (reference sequence). With 1 base removed from V and 7 bases from J, the gap between germline ends came to 12 bases. The CDR3 extends over 13 amino acids.

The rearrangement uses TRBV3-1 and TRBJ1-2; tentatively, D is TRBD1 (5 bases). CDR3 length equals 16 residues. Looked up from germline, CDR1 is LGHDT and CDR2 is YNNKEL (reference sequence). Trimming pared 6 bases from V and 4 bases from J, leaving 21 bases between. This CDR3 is CASRVTGRGKGYGYTF. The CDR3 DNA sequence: TGTGCCAGCAGGGTTACGGGGCGGGGAAAAGGCTATGGCTACACCTTC.

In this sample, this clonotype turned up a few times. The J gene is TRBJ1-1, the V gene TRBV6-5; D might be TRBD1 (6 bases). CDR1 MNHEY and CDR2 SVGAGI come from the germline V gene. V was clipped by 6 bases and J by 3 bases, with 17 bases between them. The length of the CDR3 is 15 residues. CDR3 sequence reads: CASRETQGADTEAFF. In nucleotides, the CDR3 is TGTGCCAGCAGGGAGACACAGGGCGCGGACACTGAAGCTTTCTTT.